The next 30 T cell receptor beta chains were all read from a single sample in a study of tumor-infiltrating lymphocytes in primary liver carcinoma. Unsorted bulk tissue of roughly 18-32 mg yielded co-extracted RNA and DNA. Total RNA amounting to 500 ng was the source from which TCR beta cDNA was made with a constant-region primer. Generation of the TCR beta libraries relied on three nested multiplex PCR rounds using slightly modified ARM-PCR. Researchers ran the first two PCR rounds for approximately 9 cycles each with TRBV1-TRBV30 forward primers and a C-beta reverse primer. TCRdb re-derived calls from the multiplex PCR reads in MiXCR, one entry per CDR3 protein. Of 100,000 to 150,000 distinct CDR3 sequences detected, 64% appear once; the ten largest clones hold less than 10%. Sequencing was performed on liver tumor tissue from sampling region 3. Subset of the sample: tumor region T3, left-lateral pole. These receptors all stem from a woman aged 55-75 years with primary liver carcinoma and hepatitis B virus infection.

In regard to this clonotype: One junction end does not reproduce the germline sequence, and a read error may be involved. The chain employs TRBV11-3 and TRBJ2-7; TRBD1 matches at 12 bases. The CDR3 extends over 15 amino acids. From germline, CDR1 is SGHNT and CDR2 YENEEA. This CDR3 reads CACSPGTGGNHEQYF. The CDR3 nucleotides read TGTGCCTGCAGCCCCGGGACAGGGGGCAACCACGAGCAGTACTTT.

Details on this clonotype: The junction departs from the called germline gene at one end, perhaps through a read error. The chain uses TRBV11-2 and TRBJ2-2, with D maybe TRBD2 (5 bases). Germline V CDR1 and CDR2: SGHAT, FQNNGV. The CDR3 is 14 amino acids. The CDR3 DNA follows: TGTGCCAGCAGCATACACCCGAACACCGGGGAGCTGCTTTTT. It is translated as CASSIHPNTGELLF.

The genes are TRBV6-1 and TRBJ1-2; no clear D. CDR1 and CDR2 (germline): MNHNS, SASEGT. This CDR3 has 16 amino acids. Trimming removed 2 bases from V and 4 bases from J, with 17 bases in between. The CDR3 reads CASSEPNPDQGYGYTF. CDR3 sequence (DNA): TGTGCCAGCAGTGAACCGAATCCGGACCAAGGCTATGGCTACACCTTC.

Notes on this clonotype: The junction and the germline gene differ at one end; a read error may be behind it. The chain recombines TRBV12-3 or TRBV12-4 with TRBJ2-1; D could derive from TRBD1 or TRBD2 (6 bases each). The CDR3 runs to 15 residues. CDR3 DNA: TGTGCCAGCAGTTTAGGAGGGGGGAACTACAATGAGCGGTTCTTC. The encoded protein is CASSLGGGNYNERFF.

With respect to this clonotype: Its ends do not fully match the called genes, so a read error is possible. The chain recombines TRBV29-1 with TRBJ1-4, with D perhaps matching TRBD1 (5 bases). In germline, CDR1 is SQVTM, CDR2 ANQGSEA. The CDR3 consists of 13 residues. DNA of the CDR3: TGCAGTGTTGCCCCTGGCCTGGGGCAAAAACTGTTTTTT. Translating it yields CSVAPGLGQKLFF.

CDR3 protein: CASSASIGSTDTQYF. The CDR3 nucleotides are TGTGCCAGCAGCGCCTCGATAGGTAGCACAGATACGCAGTATTTT. The V call is TRBV7-3, the J call TRBJ2-3; D gene ambiguous. Germline V gene sequence: CDR1 SGHTA, CDR2 FQGTGA. V was shortened by 5 bases and J by 0 bases, with 12 bases between the two germline ends. The CDR3 consists of 15 residues.

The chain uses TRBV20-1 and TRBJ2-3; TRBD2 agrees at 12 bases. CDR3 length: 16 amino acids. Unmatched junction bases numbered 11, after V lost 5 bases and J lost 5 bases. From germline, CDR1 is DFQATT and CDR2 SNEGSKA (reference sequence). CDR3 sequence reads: CSAGDATSGSGDTQYF. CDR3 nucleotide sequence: TGCAGTGCTGGGGACGCGACTAGCGGGAGTGGAGATACGCAGTATTTT.

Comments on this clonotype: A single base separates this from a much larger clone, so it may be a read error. CDR3 DNA sequence: TGTGCCAGCAAGGTATTGGGAGGGGTGAATACGCAGTATTTT. Protein: CASKVLGGVNTQYF. This rearrangement joins TRBV28 to TRBJ2-3; 7 nucleotides align to TRBD2. CDR1 and CDR2 from the germline V gene are MDHEN and SYDVKM. There are 14 residues in the CDR3. Losses at the gene ends were 7 bases for V and 7 bases for J; bases not matched to a gene: 11.

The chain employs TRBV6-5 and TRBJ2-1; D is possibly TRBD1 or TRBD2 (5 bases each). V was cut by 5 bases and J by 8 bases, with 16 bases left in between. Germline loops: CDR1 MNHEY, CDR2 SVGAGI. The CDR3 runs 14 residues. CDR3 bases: TGTGCCAGCAGTGATCCGGGACGGTCTCATGAGCAGTTCTTC. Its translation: CASSDPGRSHEQFF.

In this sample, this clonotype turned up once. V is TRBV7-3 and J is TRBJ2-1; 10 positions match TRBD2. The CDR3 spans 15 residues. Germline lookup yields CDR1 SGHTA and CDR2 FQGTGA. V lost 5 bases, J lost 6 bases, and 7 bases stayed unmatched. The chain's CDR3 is CASSNLAGVSNEQFF. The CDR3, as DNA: TGTGCCAGCAGCAATCTAGCGGGAGTTTCCAATGAGCAGTTCTTC.

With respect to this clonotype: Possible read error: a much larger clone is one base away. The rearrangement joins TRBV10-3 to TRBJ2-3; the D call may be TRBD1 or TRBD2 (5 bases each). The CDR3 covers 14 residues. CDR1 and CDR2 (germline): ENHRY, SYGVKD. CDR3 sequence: CAISAGSRADTRYF. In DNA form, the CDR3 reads TGTGCCATCAGTGCAGGGAGCAGGGCGGATACGCGGTATTTT.

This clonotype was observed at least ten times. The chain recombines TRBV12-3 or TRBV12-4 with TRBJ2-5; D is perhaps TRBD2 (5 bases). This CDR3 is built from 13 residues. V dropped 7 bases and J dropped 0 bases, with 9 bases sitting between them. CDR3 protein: CASNEDYQETQYF. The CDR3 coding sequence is TGTGCCAGCAACGAGGACTACCAAGAGACCCAGTACTTC.

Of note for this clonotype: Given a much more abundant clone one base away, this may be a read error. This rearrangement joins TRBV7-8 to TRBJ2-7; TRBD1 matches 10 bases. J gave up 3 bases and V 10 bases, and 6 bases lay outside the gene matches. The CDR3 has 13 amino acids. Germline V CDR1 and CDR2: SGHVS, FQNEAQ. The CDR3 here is CANSGDRGYEQYF. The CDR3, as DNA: TGTGCCAACAGTGGGGACAGGGGCTACGAGCAGTACTTC.

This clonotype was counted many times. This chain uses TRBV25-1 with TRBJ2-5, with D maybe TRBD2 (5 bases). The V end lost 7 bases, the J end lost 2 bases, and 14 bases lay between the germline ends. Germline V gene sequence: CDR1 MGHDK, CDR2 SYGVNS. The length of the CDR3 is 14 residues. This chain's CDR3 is CASTSVRAQETQYF. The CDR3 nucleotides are TGTGCCAGCACCTCCGTGAGGGCTCAAGAGACCCAGTACTTC.

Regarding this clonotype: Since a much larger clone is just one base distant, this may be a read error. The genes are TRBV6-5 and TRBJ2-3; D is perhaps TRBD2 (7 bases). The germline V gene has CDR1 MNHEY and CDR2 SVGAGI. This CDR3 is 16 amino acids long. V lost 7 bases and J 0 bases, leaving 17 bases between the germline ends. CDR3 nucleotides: TGTGCCAGCAACCCAGACGGGGGGCGAAGCACAGATACGCAGTATTTT. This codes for CASNPDGGRSTDTQYF.

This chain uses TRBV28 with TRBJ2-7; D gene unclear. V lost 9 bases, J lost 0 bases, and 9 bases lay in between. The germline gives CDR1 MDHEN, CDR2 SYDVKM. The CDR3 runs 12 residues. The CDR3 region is CARRTSSYEQYF. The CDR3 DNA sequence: TGTGCCAGAAGAACGAGCTCCTACGAGCAGTACTTC.

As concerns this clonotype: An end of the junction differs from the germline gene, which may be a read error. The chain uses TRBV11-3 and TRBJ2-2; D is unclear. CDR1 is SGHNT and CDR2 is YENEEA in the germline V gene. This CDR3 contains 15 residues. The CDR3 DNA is TGTACCAGAAGCCCCCTGGGCGATAACACCGGGGAGCTGTTTTTT. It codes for CTRSPLGDNTGELFF.

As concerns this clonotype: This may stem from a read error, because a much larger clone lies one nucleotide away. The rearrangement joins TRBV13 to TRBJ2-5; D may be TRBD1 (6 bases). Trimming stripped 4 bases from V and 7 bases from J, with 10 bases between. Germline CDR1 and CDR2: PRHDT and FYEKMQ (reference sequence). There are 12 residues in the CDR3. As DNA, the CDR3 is TGTGCCAGCAGCTACAGGGTAAGGACCCAGTACTTC. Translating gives CASSYRVRTQYF.

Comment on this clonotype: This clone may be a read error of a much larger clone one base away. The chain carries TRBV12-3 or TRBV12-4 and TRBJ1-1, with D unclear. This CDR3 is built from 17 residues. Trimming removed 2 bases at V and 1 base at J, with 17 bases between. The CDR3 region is CASSLMRLGSQNTEAFF. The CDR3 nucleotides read TGTGCCAGCAGTTTAATGAGGTTGGGCAGCCAGAACACTGAAGCTTTCTTT.

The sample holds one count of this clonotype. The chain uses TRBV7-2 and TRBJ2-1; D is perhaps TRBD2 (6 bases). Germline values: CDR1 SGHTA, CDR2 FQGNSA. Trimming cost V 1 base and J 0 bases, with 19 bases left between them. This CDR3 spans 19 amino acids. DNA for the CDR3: TGTGCCAGCAGCTTAGGTCGGGGACTGAGCTTTGGCTCCTACAATGAGCAGTTCTTC. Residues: CASSLGRGLSFGSYNEQFF. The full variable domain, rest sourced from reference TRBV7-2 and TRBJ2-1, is GAGVSQSPSNKVTEKGKDVELRCDPISGHTALYWYRQSLGQGLEFLIYFQGNSAPDKSGLPSDRFSAERTGGSVSTLTIQRTQQEDSAVYLCASSLGRGLSFGSYNEQFFGPGTRLTVL.

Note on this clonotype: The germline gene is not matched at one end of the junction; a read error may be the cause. CDR3 nucleotides: TGCGCCAGGAGTTTCGGGCAGCTCAATGGCTACACCTTC. This gives the protein CARSFGQLNGYTF. V gene TRBV12-3 or TRBV12-4 combines with J gene TRBJ1-2; the D is unclear. The CDR3 is made up of 13 amino acids.

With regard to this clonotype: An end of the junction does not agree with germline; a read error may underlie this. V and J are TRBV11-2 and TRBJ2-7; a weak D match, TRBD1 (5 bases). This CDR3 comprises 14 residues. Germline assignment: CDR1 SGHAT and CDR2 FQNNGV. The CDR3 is CASGPTRQTYEQYF. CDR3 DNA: TGTGCCAGCGGCCCCACACGACAGACCTACGAGCAGTATTTC.

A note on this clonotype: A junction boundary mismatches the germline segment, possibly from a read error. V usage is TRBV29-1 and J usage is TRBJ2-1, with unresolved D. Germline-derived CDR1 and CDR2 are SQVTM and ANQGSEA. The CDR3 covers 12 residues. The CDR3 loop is CSTTPEWNVQFF. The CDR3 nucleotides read TGCAGCACAACTCCGGAGTGGAATGTGCAGTTCTTC.

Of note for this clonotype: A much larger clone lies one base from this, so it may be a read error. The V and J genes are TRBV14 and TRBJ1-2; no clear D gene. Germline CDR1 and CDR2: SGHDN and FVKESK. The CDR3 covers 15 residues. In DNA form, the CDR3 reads TGTGCCAGCAGCCAAGGTCGGGCACCCGGTAATGGCCACACCTTC. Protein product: CASSQGRAPGNGHTF.

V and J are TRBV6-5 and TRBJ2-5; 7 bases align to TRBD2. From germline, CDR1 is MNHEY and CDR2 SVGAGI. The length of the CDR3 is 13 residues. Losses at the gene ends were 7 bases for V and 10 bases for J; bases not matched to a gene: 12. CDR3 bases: TGTGCCAGCAACACTGGGGGGGGGGGAGACCAGTACTTC. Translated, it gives CASNTGGGGDQYF.

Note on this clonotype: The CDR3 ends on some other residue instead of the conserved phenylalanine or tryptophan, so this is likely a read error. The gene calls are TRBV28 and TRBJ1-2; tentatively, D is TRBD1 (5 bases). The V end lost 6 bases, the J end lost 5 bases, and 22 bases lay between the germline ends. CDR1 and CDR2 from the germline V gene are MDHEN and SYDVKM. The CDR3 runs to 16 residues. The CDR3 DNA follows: TGTGCCAGCAGGGGGGGGGGACGGCAAAACGTTTATGGCTACACCCTC. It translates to CASRGGGRQNVYGYTL.

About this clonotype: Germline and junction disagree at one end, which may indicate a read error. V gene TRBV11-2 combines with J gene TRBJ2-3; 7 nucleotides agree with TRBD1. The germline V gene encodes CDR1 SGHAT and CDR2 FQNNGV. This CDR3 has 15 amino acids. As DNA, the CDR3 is TGTGCCAGGAGCTTACAACAGGGGTTCGGAGATGCGCGGTATTTT. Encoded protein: CARSLQQGFGDARYF.

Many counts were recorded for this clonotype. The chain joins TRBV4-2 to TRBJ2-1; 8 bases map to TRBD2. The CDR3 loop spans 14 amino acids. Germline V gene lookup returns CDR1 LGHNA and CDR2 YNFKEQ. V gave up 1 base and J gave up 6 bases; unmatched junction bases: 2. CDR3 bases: TGTGCCAGCAGCCAAGGGGCGGGAGGCAATGAGCAGTTCTTC. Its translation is CASSQGAGGNEQFF.

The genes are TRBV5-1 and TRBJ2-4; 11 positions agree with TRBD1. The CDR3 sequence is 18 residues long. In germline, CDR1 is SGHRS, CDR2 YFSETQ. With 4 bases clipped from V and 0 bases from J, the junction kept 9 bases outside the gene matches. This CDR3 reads CASSQGQGATGAKNIQYF. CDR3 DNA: TGCGCCAGCAGCCAAGGACAGGGGGCTACCGGAGCCAAAAACATTCAGTACTTC.

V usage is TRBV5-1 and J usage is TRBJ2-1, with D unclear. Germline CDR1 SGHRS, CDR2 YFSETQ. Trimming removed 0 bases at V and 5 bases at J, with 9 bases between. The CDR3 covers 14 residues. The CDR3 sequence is CASSLDSLNNEQFF. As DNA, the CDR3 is TGCGCCAGCAGCTTGGATTCCCTAAACAATGAGCAGTTCTTC.